This entry is about one T cell receptor (beta chain). These data come from a study of blood T cell repertoires in COVID-19. In the original analysis: Cell counts per sample came from amplifying reference gene primers. Assay used: immunoSEQ multiplex PCR; TCRdb lists only in-frame clones, some missing. That table is the source of V, J and clone size, and D and trimming were worked out from the DNA. Among roughly 160,000 clones listed, about 80% were seen once. V lost 4 bases, J lost 6 bases, and 13 bases lay in between. The CDR3 loop spans 13 amino acids. Germline V gene data show CDR1 as SEHNR and CDR2 as FQNEAQ (reference sequence).

The sample consisted of PBMCs or T cells enriched from blood (not recorded which). V gene TRBV7-9 combines with J gene TRBJ2-7; tentative D call: TRBD1 (5 bases). This receptor was identified in a woman aged 55 to 70 who had recovered from COVID-19. CDR3 protein: CASSSTRVGEQYF. In DNA form, the CDR3 reads TGTGCCAGCAGCTCGACCAGGGTTGGCGAGCAGTACTTC.